These 20 T cell receptor beta chains share one sample of origin, sequenced in a study of blood T cell repertoires in COVID-19. Assay: immunoSEQ multiplex PCR; the TCRdb copy retains only in-frame clones and omits some. The sample lists 200,000 to 250,000 clones, roughly 86% occurring once. Material: PBMCs or T cells enriched from blood (not recorded which). Receptors were obtained from a woman between 45 and 65 years old who had recovered from COVID-19.

This sequence joins TRBV11-2 and TRBJ2-7; tentative D call: TRBD2 (5 bases). Germline V gene data show CDR1 as SGHAT and CDR2 as FQNNGV. The V gene lost 5 bases and the J gene lost 6 bases, with 17 bases spanning the gap. The CDR3 covers 14 residues. The CDR3 reads CASSGLLSRLEQYF. As DNA, the CDR3 is TGTGCCAGCAGCGGACTCTTGAGCCGCCTCGAGCAGTACTTC. Based on the CDR3 plus reference TRBV11-2 and TRBJ2-7, the full variable domain is EAGVAQSPRYKIIEKRQSVAFWCNPISGHATLYWYQQILGQGPKLLIQFQNNGVVDDSQLPKDRFSAERLKGVDSTLKIQPAKLEDSAVYLCASSGLLSRLEQYFGPGTRLTVT.

The rearrangement joins TRBV12-3 or TRBV12-4 to TRBJ2-7; no reliable D call. The V and J ends lost 2 bases and 3 bases respectively, with 8 bases between them. This CDR3 spans 13 amino acids. The CDR3 nucleotides read TGTGCCAGCAGTTTATCTGTCGGCTACGAGCAGTACTTC. It translates to CASSLSVGYEQYF.

This clone occurred once. The CDR3 loop reads CASSLLRAEQFF. CDR3 in DNA: TGTGCCAGCAGTCTCCTACGCGCTGAGCAGTTCTTC. The chain couples TRBV28 to TRBJ2-1; D unclear. Germline CDR1 and CDR2: MDHEN and SYDVKM. Trimming pared 5 bases from V and 9 bases from J, leaving 11 bases between. The CDR3 is made up of 12 amino acids.

The V gene is TRBV4-2, the J gene TRBJ2-7; a possible D gene is TRBD2 (6 bases). The ends were cut back, 4 bases at V and 1 base at J, with 17 bases in the middle. The germline gives CDR1 LGHNA, CDR2 YNFKEQ. The CDR3 sequence is 16 residues long. CDR3 amino acids: CASSPTDERASYEQYF. CDR3 in DNA: TGTGCCAGCAGCCCCACGGACGAGCGGGCTTCCTACGAGCAGTACTTC.

The genes are TRBV2 and TRBJ1-2; a possible D gene is TRBD1 (5 bases). The V gene lost 4 bases and the J gene lost 0 bases, with 9 bases spanning the gap. The length of the CDR3 is 14 residues. Germline V gives CDR1 SNHLY, CDR2 FYNNEI. In DNA form, the CDR3 reads TGTGCCAGCAGTGTTAGGGGTTCTAACTATGGCTACACCTTC. Encoded protein: CASSVRGSNYGYTF.

The V gene is TRBV28, the J gene TRBJ1-3, with TRBD1 as a possible D gene (6 bases). The CDR3 extends over 18 amino acids. Germline V gives CDR1 MDHEN, CDR2 SYDVKM. Trimming took off 7 bases at V and 0 bases at J, with 22 bases between the two ends. The CDR3: CASTPGAGVDLSGNTIYF. The CDR3 DNA reads as TGTGCCAGCACCCCCGGGGCAGGGGTGGACCTCTCTGGAAACACCATATATTTT.

The V call is TRBV5-1, the J call TRBJ2-1; 10 bases fit TRBD2. The CDR3 totals 15 residues. Germline lookup yields CDR1 SGHRS and CDR2 YFSETQ. J lost 4 bases, V lost 4 bases, and 5 bases had no gene match. The CDR3 here is CASSASGSSYNEQFF. The CDR3 bases are TGCGCCAGCAGCGCTAGCGGGAGCTCTTACAATGAGCAGTTCTTC.

The chain is built from TRBV19 and TRBJ2-1; 12 bases are a match to TRBD2. This CDR3 contains 14 residues. Germline assignment: CDR1 LNHDA and CDR2 SQIVND (reference sequence). Losses at the gene ends were 9 bases for V and 6 bases for J; bases not matched to a gene: 6. CDR3 nucleotide sequence: TGTGCCAGCCGGAGACTAGCGGGAGTCAATGAGCAGTTCTTC. Amino acid sequence: CASRRLAGVNEQFF.

This clone has more than one count but fewer than ten. This chain joins TRBV7-9 and TRBJ1-4; TRBD1 is a possible D gene (5 bases). Per the germline V gene, CDR1 is SEHNR and CDR2 is FQNEAQ (reference sequence). This CDR3 is built from 14 residues. Deletions cut 3 bases from V and 7 bases from J, with 12 bases between. The CDR3 sequence is CASSFMGGGEKLFF. The CDR3 DNA is TGTGCCAGCAGCTTTATGGGGGGAGGTGAAAAACTGTTTTTT.

The V gene is TRBV11-2, the J gene TRBJ1-1; D ambiguous. Per germline, CDR1 SGHAT and CDR2 FQNNGV. Trimming left V 3 bases short and J 2 bases short, with 10 bases between. The CDR3 loop spans 14 amino acids. The CDR3 nucleotides read TGTGCCAGCAGCTTCATGCTAGCAAACACTGAAGCTTTCTTT. Translating it yields CASSFMLANTEAFF. Variable domain in full (rest from reference TRBV11-2 and TRBJ1-1): EAGVAQSPRYKIIEKRQSVAFWCNPISGHATLYWYQQILGQGPKLLIQFQNNGVVDDSQLPKDRFSAERLKGVDSTLKIQPAKLEDSAVYLCASSFMLANTEAFFGQGTRLTVV.

CDR3 bases: TGCGCCAGCAGCTTTGCTGGGACTAGCGGGAGCGAGCAGTACTTC. It is translated as CASSFAGTSGSEQYF. The chain joins TRBV5-1 to TRBJ2-7; 14 nucleotides line up with TRBD2. The CDR3 consists of 15 residues. The germline V gene has CDR1 SGHRS and CDR2 YFSETQ. The J segment lost 6 bases and the V segment lost 2 bases, leaving 4 bases of the junction unmatched.

The chain uses TRBV19 and TRBJ1-3; D remains ambiguous. This CDR3 spans 16 amino acids. V lost 3 bases, J lost 2 bases, and 14 bases lay in between. In germline, CDR1 is LNHDA, CDR2 SQIVND (reference sequence). The CDR3 coding sequence is TGTGCCAGTAGTATGGATTCGGGGTCTCCTGGAAACACCATATATTTT. This encodes CASSMDSGSPGNTIYF.

The chain joins TRBV20-1 to TRBJ2-1, with TRBD2 identical over 15 bases. Germline V gene lookup returns CDR1 DFQATT and CDR2 SNEGSKA (reference sequence). This CDR3 comprises 16 residues. The DNA for the CDR3 is TGCAGCGCCAGTGGAAGGGGACTAGCGGGAGGTAGTGAGCAGTTCTTC. It encodes CSASGRGLAGGSEQFF.

This rearrangement joins TRBV28 to TRBJ1-4, with D hard to call. CDR1 is MDHEN, CDR2 SYDVKM, per germline. The CDR3 is 15 residues long. Trimming left V 6 bases short and J 4 bases short, with 15 bases between. CDR3 in DNA: TGTGCCAGCAGGCCCGGAGGCTCCCGTAATGAAAAACTGTTTTTT. Protein: CASRPGGSRNEKLFF. The entire variable domain, with the rest obtained from reference TRBV28 and TRBJ1-4, is as follows: DVKVTQSSRYLVKRTGEKVFLECVQDMDHENMFWYRQDPGLGLRLIYFSYDVKMKEKGDIPEGYSVSREKKERFSLILESASTNQTSMYLCASRPGGSRNEKLFFGSGTQLSVL.

The chain has TRBV5-1 and TRBJ2-3, with a possible D match to TRBD1 (5 bases). CDR3 length equals 16 residues. Germline CDR1 and CDR2: SGHRS and YFSETQ. The germline V and J ends were trimmed by 2 bases and 0 bases, with 13 bases remaining between them. CDR3 loop: CASSFQPTASTDTQYF. CDR3 sequence (DNA): TGCGCCAGCAGCTTCCAACCGACAGCTAGCACAGATACGCAGTATTTT.

This clone was seen only a few times. The chain recombines TRBV7-9 with TRBJ2-3, with 12 bases identical to TRBD2. Per the germline V gene, CDR1 is SEHNR and CDR2 is FQNEAQ (reference sequence). Trimming removed 4 bases from V and 5 bases from J; junction bases left unmatched: 7. The CDR3 runs to 16 residues. The CDR3, as DNA: TGTGCCAGCAGCTCCGGACTAGCGGGACGGGGAGATACGCAGTATTTT. Its translation is CASSSGLAGRGDTQYF.

This chain links TRBV28 with TRBJ2-3; TRBD1 agrees at 7 bases. The J segment lost 0 bases and the V segment lost 6 bases, leaving 9 bases of the junction unmatched. Germline CDR1 and CDR2: MDHEN and SYDVKM. The CDR3 loop spans 16 amino acids. The CDR3 coding sequence is TGTGCCAGCAGCCCCGCCGGGACAGCTAGCACAGATACGCAGTATTTT. This codes for CASSPAGTASTDTQYF.

The chain uses TRBV7-2 and TRBJ2-7, with TRBD2 identical over 12 bases. The CDR3 loop spans 15 amino acids. The germline gives CDR1 SGHTA, CDR2 FQGNSA. Trimming removed 4 bases from V and 5 bases from J; junction bases left unmatched: 6. This CDR3 is CASSSTSGRTDEQYF. The CDR3 DNA reads TGTGCCAGCAGCTCCACTAGCGGGAGGACCGACGAGCAGTACTTC.

In this sample, this clone turned up once. This chain uses TRBV10-3 with TRBJ2-3, with D perhaps TRBD2 (6 bases). Trimming stripped 3 bases from V and 4 bases from J, with 17 bases between. From germline, CDR1 is ENHRY and CDR2 SYGVKD. There are 16 residues in the CDR3. The CDR3 DNA reads as TGTGCCATCAGTGATTGGGGCGGGAAGGCTGCAGATACGCAGTATTTT. Its translation: CAISDWGGKAADTQYF.

The chain couples TRBV28 to TRBJ1-2; TRBD1 matches 7 bases. This CDR3 has 14 amino acids. V shed 1 base, J shed 8 bases, and the junction held 7 bases outside the gene matches. The germline V gene encodes CDR1 MDHEN and CDR2 SYDVKM. Here the CDR3 DNA reads TGTGCCAGCAGTTTATACGAGGGGGCACGGGGCTACACCTTC. Residues: CASSLYEGARGYTF.